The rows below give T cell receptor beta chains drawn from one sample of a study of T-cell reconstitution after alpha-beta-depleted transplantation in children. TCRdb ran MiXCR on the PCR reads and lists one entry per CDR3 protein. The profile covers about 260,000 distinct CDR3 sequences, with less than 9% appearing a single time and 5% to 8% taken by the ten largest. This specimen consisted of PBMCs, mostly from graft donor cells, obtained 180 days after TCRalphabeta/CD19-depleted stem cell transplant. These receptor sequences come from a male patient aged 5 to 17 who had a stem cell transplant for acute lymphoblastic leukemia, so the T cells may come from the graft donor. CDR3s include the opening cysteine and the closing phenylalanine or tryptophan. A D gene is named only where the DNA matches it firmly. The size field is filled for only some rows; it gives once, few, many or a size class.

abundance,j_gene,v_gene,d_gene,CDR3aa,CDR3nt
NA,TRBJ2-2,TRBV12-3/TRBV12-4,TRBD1,CALSLIVGLGQGAGGELFF,TGTGCCCTCAGTTTGATCGTGGGTTTAGGACAGGGGGCCGGAGGGGAGCTGTTTTTT
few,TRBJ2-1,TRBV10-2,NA,CASSGQGIYNEQFF,TGCGCCAGCAGTGGTCAGGGAATATACAATGAGCAGTTCTTC
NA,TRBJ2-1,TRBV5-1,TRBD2,CASSCFSTSGNNEQFF,TGCGCCAGCAGCTGTTTCTCGACTAGCGGGAACAATGAGCAGTTCTTC
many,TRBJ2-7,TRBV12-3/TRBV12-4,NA,CASSRWVYEQYF,TGTGCCAGCAGTCGTTGGGTCTACGAGCAGTACTTC
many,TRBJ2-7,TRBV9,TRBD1,CASSGGQGSSYEQYF,TGTGCCAGCAGCGGGGGACAGGGGAGCTCCTACGAGCAGTACTTC
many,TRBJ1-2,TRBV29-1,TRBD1,CSVGVVRGPDGYTF,TGCAGCGTTGGGGTCGTGAGGGGGCCGGATGGCTACACCTTC
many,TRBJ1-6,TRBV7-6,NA,CASKTSSGARDSPLHF,TGTGCCTCTAAAACTTCCTCCGGGGCTAGGGATTCACCCCTCCACTTT
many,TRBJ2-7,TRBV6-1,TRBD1,CASSSRTGAPYEQYF,TGTGCCAGCAGCTCCAGGACAGGGGCCCCCTACGAGCAGTACTTC
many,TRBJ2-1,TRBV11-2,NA,CASSRDLQDEQFF,TGTGCCAGCAGCCGGGACCTCCAGGATGAGCAGTTCTTC
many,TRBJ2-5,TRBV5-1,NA,CASSEDNQETQYF,TGCGCCAGCAGTGAGGACAACCAAGAGACCCAGTACTTC
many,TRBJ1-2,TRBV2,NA,CASSVSQGPPNGYTF,TGTGCCAGCAGTGTTTCCCAGGGTCCACCCAATGGCTACACCTTC
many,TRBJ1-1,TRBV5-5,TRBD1,CASSPSRDRVRAFF,TGTGCCAGCAGCCCCAGTAGGGACAGGGTTAGGGCTTTCTTT
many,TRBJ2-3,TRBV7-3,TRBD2,CASSLGLAEFTDTQYF,TGTGCCAGCAGCTTAGGACTAGCGGAATTCACAGATACGCAGTATTTT
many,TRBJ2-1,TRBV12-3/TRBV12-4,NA,CASSLGSHTRANEQFF,TGTGCCAGCAGTTTAGGCAGCCATACTAGGGCCAATGAGCAGTTCTTC
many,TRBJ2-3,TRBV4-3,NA,CASSQDRGMRTDTQYF,TGCGCCAGCAGCCAAGATCGGGGGATGAGAACAGATACGCAGTATTTT
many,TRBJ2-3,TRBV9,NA,CASSDPGERADTQYF,TGTGCCAGCAGCGACCCGGGGGAGCGGGCAGATACGCAGTATTTT
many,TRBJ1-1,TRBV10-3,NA,CAISEWEGGSPEAFF,TGTGCCATCAGTGAGTGGGAGGGGGGTTCCCCTGAAGCTTTCTTT
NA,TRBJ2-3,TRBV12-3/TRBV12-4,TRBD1,CASSYDRGSTDTQYF,TGTGCCAGCAGTTACGACAGGGGGAGCACAGATACGCAGTATTTT
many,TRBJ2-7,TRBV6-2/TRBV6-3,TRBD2,CASRPLIAGASYEQYF,TGTGCCAGCAGGCCCCTTATAGCGGGAGCGTCCTACGAGCAGTACTTC
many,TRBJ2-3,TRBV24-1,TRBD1,CATSDRQGYDTQYF,TGTGCCACCAGTGACCGACAGGGGTACGATACGCAGTATTTT
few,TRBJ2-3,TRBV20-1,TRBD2,CSARTSLNTDTQYF,TGCAGTGCTAGGACTAGCTTGAACACAGATACGCAGTATTTT
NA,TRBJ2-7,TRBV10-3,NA,CAISESGYGQYF,TGTGCCATCAGTGAGTCAGGGTACGGGCAGTATTTC
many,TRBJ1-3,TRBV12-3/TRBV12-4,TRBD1,CASSSEGAAGNTIYF,TGTGCCAGCAGTTCGGAGGGGGCCGCTGGAAACACCATATATTTT
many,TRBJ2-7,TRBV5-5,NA,CASSFLLYSYEQYF,TGTGCCAGCAGCTTCCTACTTTATTCCTACGAGCAGTACTTC
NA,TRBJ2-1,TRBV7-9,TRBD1,CASSVPPGQGQKEQFF,TGTGCCAGCAGCGTACCTCCGGGACAGGGCCAAAAGGAGCAGTTCTTC
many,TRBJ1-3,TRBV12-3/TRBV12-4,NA,CASRGLHSGNNIYF,TGTGCCAGCAGGGGACTCCACTCTGGAAACAACATATATTTT
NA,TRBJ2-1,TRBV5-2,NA,CAMGLGLAWENEQFF,TGTGCCATGGGCCTTGGACTAGCCTGGGAAAATGAGCAGTTCTTC
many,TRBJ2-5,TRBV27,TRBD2,CASRVAGIGGETQYF,TGTGCCAGCAGAGTAGCGGGTATCGGCGGGGAGACCCAGTACTTC
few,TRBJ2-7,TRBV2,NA,CASTKGSYEQYF,TGTGCCAGCACAAAGGGGTCCTACGAGCAGTACTTC
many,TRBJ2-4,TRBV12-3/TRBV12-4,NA,CASSLRGSLIQYF,TGTGCCAGCAGTTTGAGAGGGAGTCTCATTCAGTACTTC
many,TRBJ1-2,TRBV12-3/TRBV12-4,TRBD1,CASSSYRGSNYGYTF,TGTGCCAGCAGTTCCTACAGGGGATCGAACTATGGCTACACCTTC
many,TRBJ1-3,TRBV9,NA,CASSVQGGSGNTIYF,TGTGCCAGCAGCGTACAGGGTGGCTCTGGAAACACCATATATTTT
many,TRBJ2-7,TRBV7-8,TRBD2,CASSLVAGVYPEQYF,TGTGCCAGCAGCTTAGTCGCGGGAGTTTACCCCGAGCAGTACTTC
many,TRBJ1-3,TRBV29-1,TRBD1,CSVWTGSGNTIYF,TGCAGCGTCTGGACAGGGTCTGGAAACACCATATATTTT
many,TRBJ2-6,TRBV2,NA,CASSSRISGANVLTF,TGTGCCAGCAGTTCAAGGATCTCTGGGGCCAACGTCCTGACTTTC
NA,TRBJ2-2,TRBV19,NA,CASSMYGFGELFF,TGTGCCAGTAGTATGTACGGGTTCGGGGAGCTGTTTTTT
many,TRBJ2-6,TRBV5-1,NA,CASTVEGSGANVLTF,TGCGCCAGCACGGTAGAGGGTTCTGGGGCCAACGTCCTGACTTTC
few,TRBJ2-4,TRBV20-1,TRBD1,CSAGQAANIQYF,TGCAGTGCTGGACAGGCGGCGAACATTCAGTACTTC
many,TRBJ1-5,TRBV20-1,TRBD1,CSAGTGVKRHF,TGCAGTGCTGGGACAGGGGTGAAAAGGCATTTT
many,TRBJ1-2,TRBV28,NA,CASSLLGEDRNYGYTF,TGTGCCAGCAGTTTATTAGGCGAGGACAGAAACTATGGCTACACCTTC
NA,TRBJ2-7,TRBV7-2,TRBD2,CASSLVWGGVSYEQYF,TGTGCCAGCAGCTTAGTGTGGGGGGGGGTCTCCTACGAGCAGTACTTC
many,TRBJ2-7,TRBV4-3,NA,CASSQDRSMYEQYF,TGCGCCAGCAGCCAAGACAGGAGTATGTACGAGCAGTACTTC
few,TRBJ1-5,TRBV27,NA,CASSFLPHRAGQPQHF,TGTGCCAGCAGTTTCCTACCCCACAGGGCGGGTCAGCCCCAGCATTTT
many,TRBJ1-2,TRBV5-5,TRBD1,CASSLAGGAVGGYTF,TGTGCCAGCAGCTTGGCAGGGGGCGCGGTTGGAGGCTACACCTTC
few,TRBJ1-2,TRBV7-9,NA,CASSPQGSNYGYTF,TGTGCCAGCAGCCCACAGGGTTCTAACTATGGCTACACCTTC
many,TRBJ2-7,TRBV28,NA,CASSSSHYEQYF,TGTGCCAGCAGTTCTTCTCACTACGAGCAGTACTTC
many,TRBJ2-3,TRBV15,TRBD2,CATSSGLAGGPADTQYF,TGTGCCACCAGCAGTGGACTAGCGGGAGGGCCTGCAGATACGCAGTATTTT
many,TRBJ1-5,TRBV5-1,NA,CASSLVPNQPQHF,TGCGCCAGCAGCTTAGTACCCAATCAGCCCCAGCATTTT
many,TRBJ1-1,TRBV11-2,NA,CASRGENTEAFF,TGTGCCAGCAGGGGGGAGAACACTGAAGCTTTCTTT
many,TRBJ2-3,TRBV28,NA,CASRLRDTQYF,TGTGCCAGCAGGCTGAGAGATACGCAGTATTTT
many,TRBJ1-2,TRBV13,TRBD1,CASSLVWTGLNYGYTF,TGTGCCAGCAGCTTAGTTTGGACAGGGCTTAACTATGGCTACACCTTC